This TCR beta chain stems from a study of Graves' ophthalmopathy and Graves' hyperthyroidism. Amplification of TCR beta CDR3 regions used RNA transcripts. The authors performed first-round RT-PCR with HTBI primers and then a second-round multiplex PCR. Via MiXCR, TCRdb re-called the multiplex PCR reads, giving one row per CDR3 protein. The sample contains over 650,000 distinct CDR3 sequences, roughly two fifths of which appear only once. This CDR3 has 14 residues. The V gene lost 1 base and the J gene lost 5 bases, with 11 bases spanning the gap. Germline V lookup: CDR1 SGHTA, CDR2 FQGNSA. In this sample, this clonotype turned up many times.

The sequence derives from an adult man with Graves' ophthalmopathy. V is TRBV7-2 and J is TRBJ2-5, with a weak D call TRBD2 (5 bases). The sample comprised peripheral blood. Written as DNA, the CDR3 is TGTGCCAGCAGCTTAGAGGTAGCGCAGGAGACCCAGTACTTC. Its protein is CASSLEVAQETQYF.